The subject of this entry is one T cell receptor (beta chain). No antigen is known for it. No base qualities exist here, and no much larger clone lies one base off it. This specimen belongs to a study of technical replicates of blood from a handful of donors (dated by TCRdb to the late 2010s). The library was built by means of the immunoSEQ multiplex PCR assay. What TCRdb holds here is the immuneACCESS table cut down to in-frame rearrangements. Part of the clones is not present; checked against another copy, under half of the missing clones reflect an unresolved V gene, and the others are unexplained. Here the sample has around 70,000 clones; around 95% occur a single time. Around 0.24% of the sample is in the top ten clones. From the cysteine up to the phenylalanine, the CDR3 has a length of 13 residues. The read is trimmed to its CDR3 DNA, 39 bases read in frame from base 1. The germline ends are 11 bases apart after V is trimmed by 4 bases and J by 6 bases. According to the germline V gene, CDR1 reads SGHRS and CDR2 reads YFSETQ.

Input material: T cells isolated from PBMCs. The TCR was taken from a human donor in good health. Recombination joined TRBV5-1 with TRBJ2-1; the D segment cannot be called with confidence. CDR3 region: CASSLGSPNEQFF. The nucleotide sequence reads TGCGCCAGCAGCCTCGGGTCACCCAATGAGCAGTTCTTC.